The 27 T cell receptor beta chains below all came from one sample that was sequenced in a study of cytomegalovirus exposure and HLA in healthy donors. The PCR was carried out with 60 Vbeta primers and 13 Jbeta primers. Here immunoSEQ multiplex PCR was the method, and the copy in TCRdb shows in-frame clones only, minus some. The data show approximately 150,000 clones, roughly three quarters seen once. The sample consisted of PBMCs. The receptors derive from a middle-aged woman in good health and CMV-seronegative.

The genes are TRBV27 and TRBJ2-1; D might be TRBD2 (6 bases). Germline CDR1 reads MNHEY; CDR2 reads SMNVEV (reference sequence). V lost 5 bases to trimming and J lost 0 bases, with 14 bases between them. This CDR3 contains 16 residues. DNA of the CDR3: TGTGCCAGCAGTGCCCGTCTAGCGATCTCCTACAATGAGCAGTTCTTC. This codes for CASSARLAISYNEQFF.

The V and J genes are TRBV27 and TRBJ2-5; TRBD2 might be the D (5 bases). The ends were cut back, 1 base at V and 2 bases at J, with 11 bases in the middle. The CDR3 loop spans 15 amino acids. The germline CDR1 and CDR2 sequences are MNHEY and SMNVEV (reference sequence). CDR3 sequence reads: CASSLLYGDQETQYF. The CDR3 nucleotides are TGTGCCAGCAGTTTATTGTACGGGGATCAAGAGACCCAGTACTTC.

The chain is built from TRBV28 and TRBJ1-6; perhaps TRBD1 as D (6 bases). The V and J ends lost 6 bases and 4 bases respectively, with 13 bases between them. The CDR3 is 15 residues long. Germline values: CDR1 MDHEN, CDR2 SYDVKM. CDR3 nucleotides: TGTGCCAGCAGGTACCGGGACAATTATAATTCACCCCTCCACTTT. Translating it yields CASRYRDNYNSPLHF.

On this clone: This specimen includes other DNA sequences encoding the same CDR3. This sequence joins TRBV28 and TRBJ2-5; 11 bases align to TRBD2. Germline loops: CDR1 MDHEN, CDR2 SYDVKM. CDR3 size: 15 residues. The J segment lost 5 bases and the V segment lost 4 bases, leaving 6 bases of the junction unmatched. CDR3 region: CASSSLAGGRETQYF. In DNA form, the CDR3 reads TGTGCCAGCAGTTCCCTAGCGGGAGGCCGGGAGACCCAGTACTTC.

The chain recombines TRBV28 with TRBJ2-6; D is perhaps TRBD2 (6 bases). CDR3 size: 12 residues. Germline loops: CDR1 MDHEN, CDR2 SYDVKM. Trimming shortened V by 6 bases and J by 15 bases, and 15 bases separated the two germline ends. The CDR3 sequence is CASSIAVDGLTF. The CDR3, as DNA: TGTGCCAGCAGCATAGCGGTCGACGGCCTGACTTTC.

The rearrangement links TRBV19 to TRBJ2-3, with D maybe TRBD2 (6 bases). Germline CDR1 reads LNHDA; CDR2 reads SQIVND (reference sequence). Trimming took off 5 bases at V and 1 base at J, with 10 bases between the two ends. The length of the CDR3 is 14 residues. In DNA, the CDR3 is TGTGCCAGTAGTTCATCTAGCGGCACAGATACGCAGTATTTT. Its protein product is CASSSSSGTDTQYF.

This clone has only a few counts. V is TRBV4-3 and J is TRBJ1-1; 9 bases map to TRBD1. V shed 1 base and J 6 bases; nucleotides not matched to a gene: 3. The V gene's germline CDR1 is LGHNA and CDR2 YSLEER. This CDR3 has 14 residues. In DNA form, the CDR3 reads TGCGCCAGCAGCCAAGGGGACAGGGCCGCTGAAGCTTTCTTT. This translates into CASSQGDRAAEAFF.

The chain joins TRBV5-1 to TRBJ2-1; 10 positions match TRBD2. Germline V CDR1 and CDR2: SGHRS, YFSETQ. The CDR3 has 16 residues. V was clipped by 6 bases and J by 7 bases; unmatched bases: 13. Here the CDR3 DNA reads TGCGCCAGCAAAATGACCGCTAGCGGGAGTGGTAATGAGCAGTTCTTC. It is translated as CASKMTASGSGNEQFF.

The J gene is TRBJ1-1, the V gene TRBV7-9, with no clear D. CDR3 length: 12 amino acids. Germline values: CDR1 SEHNR, CDR2 FQNEAQ (reference sequence). V was clipped by 8 bases and J by 10 bases, with 17 bases between them. The CDR3 protein is CASRSGFLRAFF. DNA of the CDR3: TGTGCCAGCCGTTCGGGGTTCTTAAGAGCTTTCTTT.

This chain uses TRBV7-2 with TRBJ1-6, with 7 bases fitting TRBD1. Germline CDR1 SGHTA, CDR2 FQGNSA. After removal of 5 bases from V and 10 bases from J, the junction contained 11 bases not matched to a gene. The CDR3 contains 15 residues. DNA of the CDR3: TGTGCCAGCAGCCCTAGACAGGGAAAAGGATCACCCCTCCACTTT. Translation gives CASSPRQGKGSPLHF.

V usage is TRBV6-7 and J usage is TRBJ1-2; TRBD1 aligns across 9 bases. TRBV6-7 is flagged as an ORF with uncertain function. CDR3 length: 16 residues. With 5 bases clipped from V and 1 base from J, the junction kept 8 bases outside the gene matches. In nucleotides, the CDR3 is TGTGCCAGCAGTAACCGGGACAGGGCCCATAACTATGGCTACACCTTC. It is translated as CASSNRDRAHNYGYTF.

The CDR3 DNA follows: TGCAGCGGCCGTGCGGGAGTCCTCTCTGACAATGAGCAGTTCTTC. Protein sequence: CSGRAGVLSDNEQFF. V usage is TRBV29-1 and J usage is TRBJ2-1; the match to TRBD2 covers 7 bases. V shed 7 bases, J shed 5 bases, and the junction held 14 bases outside the gene matches. This CDR3 spans 15 amino acids. CDR1 SQVTM and CDR2 ANQGSEA come from the germline V gene.

This clone turned up a few times. The J gene is TRBJ2-1, the V gene TRBV27; D might be TRBD2 (7 bases). Per germline, CDR1 MNHEY and CDR2 SMNVEV (reference sequence). The CDR3 totals 15 residues. V was shortened by 4 bases and J by 8 bases, with 18 bases between the two germline ends. The CDR3, as DNA: TGTGCCAGCAGTTCAGGAGGACTAGGGGGGCATGAGCAGTTCTTC. The encoded protein is CASSSGGLGGHEQFF.

This chain uses TRBV5-8 with TRBJ2-7, with D possibly being TRBD2 (7 bases). The CDR3 consists of 14 residues. In germline, CDR1 is SGHTS, CDR2 YDEGEE. The V end lost 0 bases, the J end lost 4 bases, and 11 bases lay between the germline ends. Written as DNA, the CDR3 is TGTGCCAGCAGCTTGGTACAGGGAGGGTACGAGCAGTACTTC. It specifies CASSLVQGGYEQYF.

Here the CDR3 DNA reads TGTGCCAGCAGCTCCCGGGCCGGGGAGGGCTATGGCTACACCTTC. It encodes CASSSRAGEGYGYTF. V gene TRBV7-2 combines with J gene TRBJ1-2; D unclear. This CDR3 contains 15 residues. The germline V gene has CDR1 SGHTA and CDR2 FQGNSA. V gave up 4 bases and J gave up 4 bases, with 16 bases separating them.

V and J are TRBV6-6 and TRBJ2-3, with TRBD2 identical over 8 bases. V gave up 5 bases and J gave up 1 base; unmatched junction bases: 5. Germline CDR1 MNHNY, CDR2 SVGAGI (reference sequence). The length of the CDR3 is 15 residues. The DNA for the CDR3 is TGTGCCAGCAGTAGCGGGAGAGCGGGCACAGATACGCAGTATTTT. This sequence encodes CASSSGRAGTDTQYF.

This chain's CDR3 is CASSFSGDSSYEQYF. In nucleotides, the CDR3 is TGTGCCAGCAGTTTTAGCGGGGATAGCTCCTACGAGCAGTACTTC. The chain carries TRBV27 and TRBJ2-7; 8 nucleotides align to TRBD2. The CDR3 has 15 residues. The V gene's germline CDR1 is MNHEY and CDR2 SMNVEV (reference sequence). Trimming took 3 bases from V and 0 from J; bases not matched to a gene: 4.

The chain recombines TRBV7-7 with TRBJ2-2; no firm D call. The V and J ends lost 5 bases and 3 bases respectively, with 10 bases between them. CDR1 SSHAT and CDR2 FNYEAQ come from the germline V gene (reference sequence). The CDR3 totals 14 residues. CDR3 DNA sequence: TGTGCCAGCAGCCCCCTCGAGTACACCGGGGAGCTGTTTTTT. Residues: CASSPLEYTGELFF.

The rearrangement uses TRBV5-1 and TRBJ2-1; 10 bases are shared with TRBD2. CDR3 length: 16 amino acids. Germline-derived CDR1 and CDR2 are SGHRS and YFSETQ. The V and J ends lost 0 bases and 6 bases, in that order; junction bases with no gene match: 6. CDR3 sequence (DNA): TGCGCCAGCAGCTTGGAACTAGCGGGGAGGGGCAATGAGCAGTTCTTC. Translated, it gives CASSLELAGRGNEQFF.

The rearrangement uses TRBV4-1 and TRBJ2-7, with 11 bases matching TRBD2. V was pared by 2 bases and J by 3 bases, with 9 bases of the junction left unmatched. CDR3 length equals 17 residues. Germline CDR1 MGHRA, CDR2 YSYEKL. CDR3 bases: TGCGCCAGCAGCCAACGTGTAGGACTAGCGGGTGGCTACGAGCAGTACTTC. Encoded protein: CASSQRVGLAGGYEQYF.

The sample holds a few counts of this clone. The chain employs TRBV7-9 and TRBJ2-7; 8 bases are a match to TRBD2. V shed 4 bases, J shed 6 bases, and the junction held 17 bases outside the gene matches. The length of the CDR3 is 17 residues. Germline CDR1 is SEHNR and CDR2 is FQNEAQ (reference sequence). For the CDR3, the DNA is TGTGCCAGCAGCTATTTTCGTCCGGGACTAGGCTCGGGCGAGCAGTACTTC. It specifies CASSYFRPGLGSGEQYF.

This rearrangement joins TRBV7-9 to TRBJ1-3; tentatively, D is TRBD1 (6 bases). V lost 5 bases to trimming and J lost 7 bases, with 18 bases between them. CDR1 and CDR2 from the germline V gene are SEHNR and FQNEAQ (reference sequence). The CDR3 is 15 residues long. This CDR3 reads CASSLGAGQQNTIYF. The CDR3 bases are TGTGCCAGCAGCCTTGGAGCAGGACAGCAGAACACCATATATTTT.

The V and J genes are TRBV11-2 and TRBJ2-6, with 8 bases that match TRBD1. Unmatched junction bases numbered 8, after V lost 4 bases and J lost 0 bases. Germline V gene data show CDR1 as SGHAT and CDR2 as FQNNGV. The CDR3 length is 18 residues. The CDR3 spells CASSSFRGPSSGANVLTF. The CDR3 DNA follows: TGTGCCAGCAGCTCATTCAGGGGGCCTAGCTCTGGGGCCAACGTCCTGACTTTC.

V usage is TRBV6-5 and J usage is TRBJ2-1, with D maybe TRBD2 (6 bases). Deletions cut 7 bases from V and 0 bases from J, with 10 bases between. Germline CDR1 MNHEY, CDR2 SVGAGI. The CDR3 is 14 amino acids. CDR3: CASTAGYSYNEQFF. CDR3 DNA: TGTGCCAGCACCGCGGGATACTCCTACAATGAGCAGTTCTTC.

The chain joins TRBV9 to TRBJ2-2; 7 nucleotides align to TRBD1. Germline V gives CDR1 SGDLS, CDR2 YYNGEE. The trim removed 4 bases at V and 5 bases at J, leaving 11 bases unmatched. This CDR3 has 16 residues. CDR3 loop: CASSFDRVGITGELFF. Written as DNA, the CDR3 is TGTGCCAGCAGCTTCGACAGGGTGGGAATTACCGGGGAGCTGTTTTTT.

The rearrangement links TRBV6-1 to TRBJ2-5; TRBD1 aligns across 12 bases. The end of the DNA fits TRBJ2-7 better, so the J call may be wrong. CDR3 length: 15 amino acids. CDR1 MNHNS and CDR2 SASEGT come from the germline V gene. The CDR3: CASSEPGQGAYEQYF. CDR3 DNA: TGTGCCAGCAGTGAACCGGGACAGGGGGCTTACGAGCAGTACTTC.

About this clone: The junction and the germline gene differ at one end; a read error may be behind it. The chain couples TRBV7-9 to TRBJ2-1, with 10 nucleotides matching TRBD2. The CDR3 has 15 residues. CDR1 SEHNR and CDR2 FQNEAQ come from the germline V gene (reference sequence). This chain's CDR3 is CSSSLVTSGENEQFF. CDR3 DNA: TGTTCCAGCAGCTTAGTCACTAGCGGGGAAAATGAGCAGTTCTTC.